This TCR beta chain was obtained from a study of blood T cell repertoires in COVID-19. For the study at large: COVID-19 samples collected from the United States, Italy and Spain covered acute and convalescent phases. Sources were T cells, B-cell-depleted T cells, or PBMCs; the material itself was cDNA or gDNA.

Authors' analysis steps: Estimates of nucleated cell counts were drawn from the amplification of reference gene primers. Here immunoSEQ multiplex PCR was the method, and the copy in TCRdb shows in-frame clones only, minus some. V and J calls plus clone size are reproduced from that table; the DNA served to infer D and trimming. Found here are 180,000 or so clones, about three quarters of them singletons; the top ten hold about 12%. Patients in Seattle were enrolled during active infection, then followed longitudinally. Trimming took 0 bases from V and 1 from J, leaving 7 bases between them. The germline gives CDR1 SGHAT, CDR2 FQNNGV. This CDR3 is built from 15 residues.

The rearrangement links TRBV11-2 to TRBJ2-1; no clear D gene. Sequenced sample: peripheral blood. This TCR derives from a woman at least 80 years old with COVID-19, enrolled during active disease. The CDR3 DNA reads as TGTGCCAGCAGCTTAGAAACGGTTTCCTACAATGAGCAGTTCTTC. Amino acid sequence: CASSLETVSYNEQFF.